Given below is one T cell receptor beta chain in context. Template material for TCR beta VDJ and CDR3 profiling consisted of genomic DNA. TCRdb reanalysed the reads using MiXCR and keeps one entry per CDR3 protein. The sample records some 240,000 distinct CDR3 sequences, 34% being singletons. These data are taken from a study of CD8+CD57+ T cells in acquired aplastic anemia. CDR1 is SGHTA, CDR2 FQGNSA, per germline. The CDR3 has 19 amino acids. Trimming shortened V by 3 bases and J by 1 base, and 24 bases separated the two germline ends. This chain links TRBV7-2 with TRBJ1-2, with a possible D match to TRBD1 (5 bases). This sequence originates from a human donor in good health, serving as a control. Sequencing used sorted CD4+, CD8+, or CD8+CD57+ T cells (not recorded which) from PBMCs. The CDR3 spells CASSLAFLSGPPFNYGYTF. CDR3 nucleotide sequence: TGTGCCAGCAGCTTGGCGTTTTTATCAGGGCCCCCCTTTAACTATGGCTACACCTTC. The variable domain in full, completed from reference TRBV7-2 and TRBJ1-2, reads GAGVSQSPSNKVTEKGKDVELRCDPISGHTALYWYRQSLGQGLEFLIYFQGNSAPDKSGLPSDRFSAERTGGSVSTLTIQRTQQEDSAVYLCASSLAFLSGPPFNYGYTFGSGTRLTVV.